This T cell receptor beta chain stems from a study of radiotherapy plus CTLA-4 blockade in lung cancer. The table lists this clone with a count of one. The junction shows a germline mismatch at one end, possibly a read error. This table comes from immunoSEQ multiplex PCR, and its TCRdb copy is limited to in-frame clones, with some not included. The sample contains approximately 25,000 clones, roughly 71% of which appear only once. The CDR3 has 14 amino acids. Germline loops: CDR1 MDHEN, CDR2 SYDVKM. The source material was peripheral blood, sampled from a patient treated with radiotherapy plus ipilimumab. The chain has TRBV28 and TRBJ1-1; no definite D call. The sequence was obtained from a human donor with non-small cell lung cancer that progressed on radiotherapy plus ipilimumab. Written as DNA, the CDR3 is TGTGCCAGCAGTTCCCTCCTCGAGCACACAGAAGCTTTCTTT. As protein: CASSSLLEHTEAFF.